A selection of T cell receptor beta chains follows, all from one sample in a study of blood T cells in healthy people across ages. MiXCR was run by TCRdb on the 5' RACE reads, yielding one entry per CDR3 protein. The table shows 550,000 to 650,000 distinct CDR3 sequences, with about 27% occurring only once. These same data were also listed under a study on T cells of mothers and their children.

The sample was blood. These receptors originate from a boy younger than 10 in good health. Each CDR3 is given with its conserved first and last residue. D genes are given only for firm matches. A row's size may be missing; if present it is once, few, many or a size class.

j_call	clone_size	d_call	v_call	cdr3_nt	cdr3_aa
TRBJ1-1	.	.	TRBV20-1	TGCAGTGCTAGAGATCGGGTGACAGCGAACACTGAAGCTTTCTTT	CSARDRVTANTEAFF
TRBJ2-3	.	TRBD2	TRBV5-4	TGTGCCAGCAGCTTGGGGAGCGGGAGGGCCGCAGATACGCAGTATTTT	CASSLGSGRAADTQYF
TRBJ2-5	.	TRBD2	TRBV20-1	TGCAGTGCCAATGACGGACTAGCGGGAACTCAAGAGACCCAGTACTTC	CSANDGLAGTQETQYF
TRBJ2-1	.	.	TRBV14	TGTGCTAGCAGCCCGCAAGTAGGAAATGAGCAGTTCTTC	CASSPQVGNEQFF
TRBJ2-7	few	.	TRBV6-5	TGTGCCAGCAGCAAGCAACGGGACGGCTCCTACGGGCAGTACTTC	CASSKQRDGSYGQYF
TRBJ2-7	.	TRBD1	TRBV5-1	TGCGCCAGCAGCCCTCACCGGGACAGGGCGAACGAGCAGTACTTC	CASSPHRDRANEQYF
TRBJ2-1	.	TRBD1	TRBV19	TGTGCCAGTAGTCCTCGAGGCGGGACAGGGGGCAATGAGCAGTTCTTC	CASSPRGGTGGNEQFF
TRBJ2-3	.	.	TRBV29-1	TGCAGCGTTGCCGTTGGCGCAGATACGCAGTATTTT	CSVAVGADTQYF
TRBJ2-3	.	.	TRBV10-3	TGTGCCATCAGCAATCCCCCGCCGGATCCCCCCACAGATACGCAGTATTTT	CAISNPPPDPPTDTQYF
TRBJ2-7	.	.	TRBV5-1	TGCGCCAGCAGCTTGGTTGGCGGGGGCGTGGTCGAGCAGTACTTC	CASSLVGGGVVEQYF
TRBJ1-2	few	.	TRBV19	TGTGCCAGTAGTATTTACGGGAACTATGGCTACACCTTC	CASSIYGNYGYTF
TRBJ2-7	few	TRBD1	TRBV20-1	TGCAGTGCTAGAGGGGACAGAACCTACGAGCAGTACTTC	CSARGDRTYEQYF
TRBJ2-6	.	.	TRBV6-1	TGTGCCAGCAGTGACCCGATCTCTGGGGCCAACGTCCTGACTTTC	CASSDPISGANVLTF
TRBJ2-7	few	TRBD2	TRBV20-1	TGCAGTGCTAGAGGGCGGGAGGGATACGAGCAGTACTTC	CSARGREGYEQYF
TRBJ2-5	few	.	TRBV20-1	TGCAGTGCTAGTGGGGCCACTTACCAAGAGACCCAGTACTTC	CSASGATYQETQYF
TRBJ1-5	few	.	TRBV23-1	TGCGCCAGGAGAGTCCACAGGGAGGGTGCCAATCAGCCCCAGCATTTT	CARRVHREGANQPQHF
TRBJ2-1	.	.	TRBV21-1	TGTGCCAGCAGCAAAGTGGGGCGGGGGGGTTACAATGAGCAGTTCTTC	CASSKVGRGGYNEQFF
TRBJ2-1	.	.	TRBV10-3	TGTGCCATCAGTGAGTTGGGGTTTGAGCAGTTCTTC	CAISELGFEQFF
TRBJ2-1	few	TRBD2	TRBV20-1	TGCAGTGCTAGAGCTACTAGCGGGAGTGGTAATGAGCAGTTCTTC	CSARATSGSGNEQFF
TRBJ2-7	.	.	TRBV4-1	TGCGCCAGCAGCCATCCAAGAGGCTACGAGCAGTACTTC	CASSHPRGYEQYF
TRBJ1-2	.	TRBD1	TRBV20-1	TGCAGTGCCCGGACAGGGTCGGGATATGGCTACACCTTC	CSARTGSGYGYTF
TRBJ2-5	few	.	TRBV27	TGTGCCAGCAGGCCCCGGACAGACCAAGAGACCCAGTACTTC	CASRPRTDQETQYF
TRBJ2-7	.	.	TRBV4-2	TGTGCCAGCAGCCCAAGTAGACGAAGCTACGAGCAGTACTTC	CASSPSRRSYEQYF
TRBJ1-5	.	.	TRBV20-1	TGCAGTGCTAGGTCCGGAGATCAGCCCCAGCATTTT	CSARSGDQPQHF
TRBJ1-4	.	TRBD1	TRBV5-1	TGCGCCAGCAGCCAGGGGGCTTCAACTAATGAAAAACTGTTTTTT	CASSQGASTNEKLFF
TRBJ2-5	.	.	TRBV3-1	TGTGCCAGCAGCCAAGGAGGAGGGCAGGGCGAGACCCAGTACTTC	CASSQGGGQGETQYF
TRBJ2-5	.	.	TRBV5-5	TGTGCCAGCAGCCCTCGCGTGGGGGGCCCCCAAGAGACCCAGTACTTC	CASSPRVGGPQETQYF
TRBJ1-2	few	TRBD1	TRBV11-2	TGTGCCAGCAGCTTAGATTGGGACAGGGGGCGAGAAAGCTATGGCTACACCTTC	CASSLDWDRGRESYGYTF
TRBJ2-5	many	.	TRBV18	TGTGCCAGCTCACCGACTAGCCAAGAGACCCAGTACTTC	CASSPTSQETQYF
TRBJ2-6	.	.	TRBV5-1	TGCGCCAGCAGCCTTAGGGCGAGTGGGGCCAACGTCCTGACTTTC	CASSLRASGANVLTF
TRBJ1-2	.	.	TRBV10-1	TGCGCCAGCAGTCCGGCAGGGCGGGTCTATGGCTACACCTTC	CASSPAGRVYGYTF
TRBJ1-5	few	.	TRBV21-1	TGTGCCAGCAGCAACACCGGGACAGGGCACAGCAATCAGCCCCAGCATTTT	CASSNTGTGHSNQPQHF
TRBJ2-5	.	.	TRBV15	TGTGCCACCAGCAGAGATGTCGGAAGGAGACGGGGAGAGACCCAGTACTTC	CATSRDVGRRRGETQYF
TRBJ2-1	few	TRBD2	TRBV5-1	TGCGCCAGCAGGTGGGGGGGCTCCTACAATGAGCAGTTCTTC	CASRWGGSYNEQFF
TRBJ2-7	few	.	TRBV6-6	TGTGCCAGCATGAGAGGCAATTCCTACGAGCAGTACTTC	CASMRGNSYEQYF
TRBJ2-5	.	TRBD2	TRBV7-8	TGTGCCAGCAGCCTCCGGACTAGCGGGGCCCAAGAGACCCAGTACTTC	CASSLRTSGAQETQYF
TRBJ1-3	.	.	TRBV7-2	TGTGCCAGCAGCTATACCGAATTGCATTCTGGAAACACCATATATTTT	CASSYTELHSGNTIYF
TRBJ1-1	.	.	TRBV28	TGTGCCAGCAGTTTCCAGGGGTTGTACACTGAAGCTTTCTTT	CASSFQGLYTEAFF
TRBJ1-4	few	TRBD1	TRBV12-3/TRBV12-4	TGTGCCAGCAGTTTAAAGACAGGGGGGGAAAAACTGTTTTTT	CASSLKTGGEKLFF
TRBJ2-7	.	.	TRBV9	TGTGCCAGCAGCGCCAGAGGGAGAGGCTACGAGCAGTACTTC	CASSARGRGYEQYF
TRBJ2-7	.	TRBD1	TRBV18	TGTGCCAGCTCACCTGGGACAGCCCCCTACGAGCAGTACTTC	CASSPGTAPYEQYF
TRBJ2-7	.	.	TRBV20-1	TGCAGTGCTAGAGATCCGGCTTTTGGGTACGAGCAGTACTTC	CSARDPAFGYEQYF
TRBJ2-1	.	.	TRBV7-2	TGTGCCAGCAGCCCCACGGCCCTAAACAATGAGCAGTTCTTC	CASSPTALNNEQFF
TRBJ1-3	few	.	TRBV15	TGTGCCACCAGCAGAGATCTCCAGTCTGGAAACACCATATATTTT	CATSRDLQSGNTIYF
TRBJ2-4	many	.	TRBV7-8	TGTGCCAGCAGCTCGTCATCGAGAAACATTCAGTACTTC	CASSSSSRNIQYF
TRBJ2-1	few	TRBD2	TRBV6-5	TGTGCCAGCAGTACTAGCGGGGGGGCCCCCAATGAGCAGTTCTTC	CASSTSGGAPNEQFF
TRBJ1-2	.	.	TRBV28	TGTGCCAGCAGTTTATTGCAGGGTCCTTATGGCTACACCTTC	CASSLLQGPYGYTF